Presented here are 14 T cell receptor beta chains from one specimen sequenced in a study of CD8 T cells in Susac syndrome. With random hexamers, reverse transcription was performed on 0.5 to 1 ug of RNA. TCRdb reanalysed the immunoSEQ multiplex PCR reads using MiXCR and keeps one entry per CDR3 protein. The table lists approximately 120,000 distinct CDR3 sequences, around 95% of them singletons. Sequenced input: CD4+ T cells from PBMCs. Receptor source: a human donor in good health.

This CDR3 reads CASSFTTGRNTEAFF. The CDR3 nucleotides are TGTGCCAGCAGCTTCACGACAGGGAGGAACACTGAAGCTTTCTTT. The V call is TRBV7-2, the J call TRBJ1-1, with 7 nucleotides matching TRBD1. The V gene's germline CDR1 is SGHTA and CDR2 FQGNSA. V gave up 3 bases and J gave up 1 base; unmatched junction bases: 5. The CDR3 contains 15 residues.

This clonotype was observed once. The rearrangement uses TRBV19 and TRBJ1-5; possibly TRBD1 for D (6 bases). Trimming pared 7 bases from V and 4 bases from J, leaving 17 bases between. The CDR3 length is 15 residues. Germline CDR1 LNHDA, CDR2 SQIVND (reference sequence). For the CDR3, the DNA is TGTGCCAGTAAGGGGGTAGGAACGGGTAATCAGCCCCAGCATTTT. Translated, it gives CASKGVGTGNQPQHF. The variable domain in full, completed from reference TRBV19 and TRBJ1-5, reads DGGITQSPKYLFRKEGQNVTLSCEQNLNHDAMYWYRQDPGQGLRLIYYSQIVNDFQKGDIAEGYSVSREKKESFPLTVTSAQKNPTAFYLCASKGVGTGNQPQHFGDGTRLSIL.

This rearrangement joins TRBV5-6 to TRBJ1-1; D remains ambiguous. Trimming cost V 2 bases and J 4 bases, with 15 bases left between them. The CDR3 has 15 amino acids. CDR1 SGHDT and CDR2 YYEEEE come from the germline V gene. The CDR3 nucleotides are TGTGCCAGCAGCTTTCGGGCTCCTTCTATCACTGAAGCTTTCTTT. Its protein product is CASSFRAPSITEAFF.

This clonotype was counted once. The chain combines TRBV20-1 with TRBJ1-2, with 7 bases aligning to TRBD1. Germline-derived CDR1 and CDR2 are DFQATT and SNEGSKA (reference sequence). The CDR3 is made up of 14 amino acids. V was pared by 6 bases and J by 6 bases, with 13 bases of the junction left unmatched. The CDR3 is CSAGGGGRLNGYTF. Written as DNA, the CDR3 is TGCAGTGCCGGAGGAGGGGGCAGGCTAAATGGCTACACCTTC.

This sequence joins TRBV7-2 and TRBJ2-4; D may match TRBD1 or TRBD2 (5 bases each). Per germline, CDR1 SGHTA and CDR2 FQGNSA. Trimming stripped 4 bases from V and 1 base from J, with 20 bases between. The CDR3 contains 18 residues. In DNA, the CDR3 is TGTGCCAGCAGCTCACTTAGATGGGACCTAAGGGCCAAAAACATTCAGTACTTC. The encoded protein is CASSSLRWDLRAKNIQYF.

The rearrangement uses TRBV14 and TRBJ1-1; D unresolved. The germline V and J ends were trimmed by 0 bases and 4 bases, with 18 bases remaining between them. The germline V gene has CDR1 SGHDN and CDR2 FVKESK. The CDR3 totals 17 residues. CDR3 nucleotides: TGTGCCAGCAGCCAAGAGGGCCAAATCACGGCGGTCACTGAAGCTTTCTTT. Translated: CASSQEGQITAVTEAFF.

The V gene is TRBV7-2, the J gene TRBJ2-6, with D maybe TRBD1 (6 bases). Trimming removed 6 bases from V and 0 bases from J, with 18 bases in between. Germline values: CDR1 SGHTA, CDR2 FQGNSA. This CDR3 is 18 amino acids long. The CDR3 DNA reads TGTGCCAGCAGTTACAGGGACCCCCGATCCTCTGGGGCCAACGTCCTGACTTTC. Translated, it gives CASSYRDPRSSGANVLTF.

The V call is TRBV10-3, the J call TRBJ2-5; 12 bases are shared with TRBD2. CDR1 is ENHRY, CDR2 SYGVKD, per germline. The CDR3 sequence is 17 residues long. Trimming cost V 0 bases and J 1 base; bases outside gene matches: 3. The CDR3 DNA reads TGTGCCATCAGTGAGTCGCGGGGACTAGCGGGCCAAGAGACCCAGTACTTC. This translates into CAISESRGLAGQETQYF.

CDR3 in amino acids: CANHGLASTGELFF. The CDR3 DNA sequence: TGTGCCAATCACGGACTAGCCTCCACCGGGGAGCTGTTTTTT. V gene TRBV10-3 combines with J gene TRBJ2-2, with 8 bases identical to TRBD2. The CDR3 contains 14 residues. Germline V lookup: CDR1 ENHRY, CDR2 SYGVKD. The V segment lost 10 bases and the J segment 4 bases; nucleotides outside the gene matches: 8.

The CDR3 DNA is TGCAGTGCTAATGGGGCGGGGGGCCCCTACGAGCAGTACTTC. This encodes CSANGAGGPYEQYF. This sequence joins TRBV20-1 and TRBJ2-7, with TRBD2 identical over 8 bases. CDR3 size: 14 residues. Germline-derived CDR1 and CDR2 are DFQATT and SNEGSKA (reference sequence). V lost 4 bases and J lost 2; bases outside the gene matches: 7.

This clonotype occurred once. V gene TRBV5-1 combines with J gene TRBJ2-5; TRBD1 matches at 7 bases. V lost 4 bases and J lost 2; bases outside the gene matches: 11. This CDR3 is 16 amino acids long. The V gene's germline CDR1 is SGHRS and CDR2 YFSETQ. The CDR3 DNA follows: TGCGCCAGCAGCGGACGTGGGACAGCTCCTCAAGAGACCCAGTACTTC. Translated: CASSGRGTAPQETQYF.

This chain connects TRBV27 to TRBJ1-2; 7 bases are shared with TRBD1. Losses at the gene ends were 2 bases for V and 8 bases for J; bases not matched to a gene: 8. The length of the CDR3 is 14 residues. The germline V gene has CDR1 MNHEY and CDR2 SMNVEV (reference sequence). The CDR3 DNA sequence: TGTGCCAGCAGTTTAAACGGGGACAGAAAAGGCTACACCTTC. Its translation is CASSLNGDRKGYTF.

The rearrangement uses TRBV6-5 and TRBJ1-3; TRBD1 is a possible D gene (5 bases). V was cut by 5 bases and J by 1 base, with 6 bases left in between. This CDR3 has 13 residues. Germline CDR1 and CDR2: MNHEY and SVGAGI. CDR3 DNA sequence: TGTGCCAGCAGTGACAGATCTGGAAACACCATATATTTT. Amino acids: CASSDRSGNTIYF.

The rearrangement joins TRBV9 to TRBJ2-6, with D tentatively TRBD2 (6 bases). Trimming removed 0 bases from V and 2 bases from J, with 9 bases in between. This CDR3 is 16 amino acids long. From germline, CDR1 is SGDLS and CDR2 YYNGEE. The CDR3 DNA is TGTGCCAGCAGCGTAGTAGGCGGGGCTGGGGCCAACGTCCTGACTTTC. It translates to CASSVVGGAGANVLTF.